These 32 T cell receptor beta chains were sequenced from one sample in a study of blood T cell repertoires in COVID-19. Some clones are missing from TCRdb's copy, which holds only in-frame ones; the method was immunoSEQ multiplex PCR. The sample yields around 8,000 clones, around nine tenths seen once. Sequencing was carried out using peripheral blood. The source is a human donor in a cohort sampled during active COVID-19.

The V call is TRBV11-2, the J call TRBJ2-7; 10 bases align to TRBD2. CDR1 and CDR2 (germline): SGHAT, FQNNGV. V was clipped by 3 bases and J by 2 bases; unmatched bases: 7. CDR3 length: 16 residues. Here the CDR3 reads CASSFPRAGGPYEQYF. As DNA, the CDR3 is TGTGCCAGCAGCTTCCCGAGAGCGGGAGGGCCCTACGAGCAGTACTTC.

This rearrangement joins TRBV9 to TRBJ2-5; TRBD2 is a possible D gene (7 bases). The CDR3 is 14 amino acids. Trimming stripped 4 bases from V and 4 bases from J, with 14 bases between. CDR1 and CDR2 from the germline V gene are SGDLS and YYNGEE. The CDR3 region is CASSTQGLPETQYF. The DNA for the CDR3 is TGTGCCAGCAGCACACAGGGACTACCAGAGACCCAGTACTTC.

The chain couples TRBV3-1 (or the pseudogene TRBV3-2) to TRBJ2-1; 7 bases are a match to TRBD2. The V gene end was trimmed by 1 base and the J gene end by 7 bases; junction bases not matched to a gene: 10. From germline, CDR1 is LGHDT and CDR2 YNNKEL (reference sequence). The CDR3 extends over 16 amino acids. CDR3 sequence: CASSQVGKRDRNEQFF. CDR3 DNA sequence: TGTGCCAGCAGCCAAGTCGGGAAGCGGGACCGGAATGAGCAGTTCTTC.

The chain couples TRBV15 to TRBJ2-5, with D possibly matching TRBD2 (7 bases). The germline V and J ends were trimmed by 0 bases and 7 bases, with 18 bases remaining between them. From germline, CDR1 is LNHNV and CDR2 YYDKDF (reference sequence). The CDR3 has 16 residues. In nucleotides, the CDR3 is TGTGCCACCAGCAGAGAAACCTTAGGGGGGGATGGGACCCAGTACTTC. Residues: CATSRETLGGDGTQYF.

The chain employs TRBV3-1 (or the pseudogene TRBV3-2) and TRBJ2-1, with 9 bases identical to TRBD2. Germline values: CDR1 LGHDT, CDR2 YNNKEL (reference sequence). The CDR3 spans 16 residues. V was pared by 0 bases and J by 7 bases, with 7 bases of the junction left unmatched. The CDR3: CASSQDMAGGLNEQFF. The CDR3 nucleotides read TGTGCCAGCAGCCAAGATATGGCGGGAGGGCTAAATGAGCAGTTCTTC.

CDR3 protein: CARSLYGDSYNEQFF. CDR3 sequence (DNA): TGTGCCAGAAGCTTGTACGGAGACTCCTACAATGAGCAGTTCTTC. V and J are TRBV5-3 and TRBJ2-1; D remains ambiguous. TRBV5-3 is an ORF, with its function uncertain. V lost 1 base to trimming and J lost 0 bases, with 8 bases between them. This CDR3 spans 15 amino acids.

In its sample, this clone ranks as medium-sized. The chain is built from TRBV2 and TRBJ2-7, with a tentative D call TRBD1 (5 bases). V shed 2 bases and J shed 3 bases, with 11 bases lying between them. Germline V gene data show CDR1 as SNHLY and CDR2 as FYNNEI. This CDR3 is 14 amino acids long. The CDR3 DNA reads TGTGCCAGCAGTGAATCTTACAGGTACTACGAGCAGTACTTC. It encodes CASSESYRYYEQYF.

The chain links TRBV13 to TRBJ2-6, with unresolved D. V lost 5 bases to trimming and J lost 0 bases, with 5 bases between them. The CDR3 is 14 residues long. Germline V gene sequence: CDR1 PRHDT, CDR2 FYEKMQ (reference sequence). The CDR3 bases are TGTGCCAGCAGCGCGGACTCTGGGGCCAACGTCCTGACTTTC. It is translated as CASSADSGANVLTF.

This sequence joins TRBV6-5 and TRBJ2-7; 8 bases match TRBD1. Germline assignment: CDR1 MNHEY and CDR2 SVGAGI. The CDR3 is 14 residues long. V gave up 4 bases and J gave up 0 bases; unmatched junction bases: 2. CDR3 DNA: TGTGCCAGCAGTTCAGGGGGCGCCTCCTACGAGCAGTACTTC. Translation: CASSSGGASYEQYF.

V gene TRBV6-5 combines with J gene TRBJ1-2; a possible D gene is TRBD1 (6 bases). From germline, CDR1 is MNHEY and CDR2 SVGAGI. The CDR3 totals 15 residues. V shed 5 bases and J shed 0 bases, with 13 bases lying between them. The CDR3 sequence is CASSRQGFTNYGYTF. The CDR3 nucleotides read TGTGCCAGCAGTCGGCAGGGGTTTACTAACTATGGCTACACCTTC.

The chain recombines TRBV5-1 with TRBJ1-6; possible D gene TRBD1, 6 bases. V was shortened by 0 bases and J by 11 bases, with 12 bases between the two germline ends. This CDR3 has 14 amino acids. CDR1 SGHRS and CDR2 YFSETQ come from the germline V gene. In nucleotides, the CDR3 is TGCGCCAGCAGCTTGGTTGGGGGCGAGGCACCCCTCCACTTT. This sequence encodes CASSLVGGEAPLHF.

The DNA of the CDR3 is TGTGCCAGCAGCTTGGCAGGAAATCAGCCCCAGCATTTT. Translating it yields CASSLAGNQPQHF. This rearrangement joins TRBV5-6 to TRBJ1-5; no clear D gene. V shed 0 bases and J shed 4 bases, with 5 bases lying between them. Germline V gene lookup returns CDR1 SGHDT and CDR2 YYEEEE. The CDR3 has 13 residues.

The CDR3 DNA reads TGTGCCAGCAGTTTATATTCGGGGGGACAGGGGGCCTGGCAGCCCCAGCATTTT. Protein: CASSLYSGGQGAWQPQHF. The chain is built from TRBV27 and TRBJ1-5, with TRBD1 matching 12 bases. This CDR3 is 18 amino acids long. Germline CDR1 and CDR2: MNHEY and SMNVEV (reference sequence). J lost 7 bases, V lost 1 base, and 11 bases had no gene match.

The chain uses TRBV3-1 (or the pseudogene TRBV3-2) and TRBJ1-1, with D possibly matching TRBD1 (5 bases). The V end lost 1 base, the J end lost 4 bases, and 10 bases lay between the germline ends. CDR1 is LGHDT, CDR2 YNNKEL, per germline (reference sequence). The CDR3 extends over 14 amino acids. The CDR3 DNA reads TGTGCCAGCAGCCAAGGCAGGGTGGCCACTGAAGCTTTCTTT. It is translated as CASSQGRVATEAFF.

The rearrangement uses TRBV15 and TRBJ2-5; TRBD2 matches at 11 bases. The trim removed 3 bases at V and 2 bases at J, leaving 8 bases unmatched. This CDR3 has 17 amino acids. The V gene's germline CDR1 is LNHNV and CDR2 YYDKDF (reference sequence). The CDR3 sequence: CATSSQPGLAVQETQYF. DNA for the CDR3: TGTGCCACCAGCAGTCAACCGGGACTAGCGGTTCAAGAGACCCAGTACTTC.

The V and J genes are TRBV5-5 and TRBJ2-3; perhaps TRBD1 as D (6 bases). The CDR3 covers 12 residues. The ends were cut back, 0 bases at V and 15 bases at J, with 14 bases in the middle. In germline, CDR1 is SGHKS, CDR2 YYEKEE (reference sequence). CDR3 sequence reads: CASSLDRARPYF. The CDR3 DNA sequence: TGTGCCAGCAGCTTGGACAGGGCCCGGCCTTATTTT.

The chain couples TRBV5-1 to TRBJ2-1; TRBD2 aligns across 9 bases. Germline V gene data show CDR1 as SGHRS and CDR2 as YFSETQ. V gave up 6 bases and J gave up 5 bases; unmatched junction bases: 15. The CDR3 has 17 residues. The CDR3 DNA sequence: TGCGCCAGCACCCATCGCGGGGCTAGCGGGAAAAACAATGAGCAGTTCTTC. This encodes CASTHRGASGKNNEQFF.

This chain joins TRBV3-1 (or the pseudogene TRBV3-2) and TRBJ2-7; 8 bases are shared with TRBD2. The CDR3 has 14 residues. Germline V gives CDR1 LGHDT, CDR2 YNNKEL (reference sequence). After removal of 4 bases from V and 4 bases from J, the junction contained 6 bases not matched to a gene. Here the CDR3 reads CASSPGLAGYEQYF. CDR3 coding DNA: TGTGCCAGCAGCCCTGGACTAGCTGGGTACGAGCAGTACTTC.

The genes are TRBV25-1 and TRBJ2-2; tentatively, D is TRBD2 (6 bases). Trimming stripped 4 bases from V and 1 base from J, with 13 bases between. CDR3 length equals 16 residues. CDR1 and CDR2 from the germline V gene are MGHDK and SYGVNS. The CDR3 DNA follows: TGTGCCAGCAGTGTACGGGGGAGCGGGAACACCGGGGAGCTGTTTTTT. Protein sequence: CASSVRGSGNTGELFF.

The rearrangement links TRBV5-1 to TRBJ2-3; the D gene is possibly TRBD1 (6 bases). V gave up 0 bases and J gave up 2 bases, with 10 bases separating them. Germline lookup yields CDR1 SGHRS and CDR2 YFSETQ. CDR3 length equals 15 residues. This chain's CDR3 is CASSLADRSTDTQYF. The CDR3 coding sequence is TGCGCCAGCAGCTTGGCAGACAGGTCCACAGATACGCAGTATTTT.

This clone was detected only a few times. The genes are TRBV4-2 and TRBJ2-7; D might be TRBD2 (5 bases). Germline CDR1 reads LGHNA; CDR2 reads YNFKEQ. The CDR3 is made up of 13 amino acids. Trimming pared 4 bases from V and 3 bases from J, leaving 10 bases between. CDR3 region: CASSRGVDYEQYF. The CDR3 nucleotides read TGTGCCAGCAGCCGGGGAGTAGACTACGAGCAGTACTTC.

The rearrangement links TRBV6-5 to TRBJ1-2; TRBD1 aligns across 7 bases. Germline values: CDR1 MNHEY, CDR2 SVGAGI. The CDR3 spans 15 residues. V shed 0 bases, J shed 4 bases, and the junction held 5 bases outside the gene matches. The CDR3 reads CASSYSIRGIYGYTF. DNA for the CDR3: TGTGCCAGCAGTTACTCGATCAGGGGGATCTATGGCTACACCTTC.

For the CDR3, the DNA is TGTGCCAGCAGCCCCCCACCTAGCGGGACAGCCCCCGGCAAGAGGACCCAGTACTTC. Translation: CASSPPPSGTAPGKRTQYF. The genes are TRBV3-1 (or the pseudogene TRBV3-2) and TRBJ2-5; 9 nucleotides line up with TRBD2. Germline V gives CDR1 LGHDT, CDR2 YNNKEL (reference sequence). The CDR3 is 19 residues long. Trimming removed 4 bases from V and 7 bases from J; junction bases left unmatched: 22.

The chain recombines TRBV28 with TRBJ2-6, with D uncertain. V gave up 2 bases and J gave up 0 bases, with 8 bases separating them. CDR1 and CDR2 (germline): MDHEN, SYDVKM. The CDR3 contains 16 residues. The CDR3, as DNA: TGTGCCAGCAGTTTAGAGGTGATCTCTGGGGCCAACGTCCTGACTTTC. Protein product: CASSLEVISGANVLTF.

J is TRBJ1-6 and V is TRBV2, with 10 positions matching TRBD1. Trimming cost V 5 bases and J 4 bases; bases outside gene matches: 17. This CDR3 is 20 amino acids long. Germline assignment: CDR1 SNHLY and CDR2 FYNNEI. CDR3 sequence (DNA): TGTGCCAGCAGTTACCGGGACAGGGGATTCTCCGTCACTTATAATTCACCCCTCCACTTT. This encodes CASSYRDRGFSVTYNSPLHF.

This chain links TRBV9 with TRBJ2-3, with a tentative D call TRBD2 (5 bases). The CDR3 runs to 15 residues. With 0 bases removed from V and 2 bases from J, the gap between germline ends came to 10 bases. The germline V gene has CDR1 SGDLS and CDR2 YYNGEE. CDR3 region: CASSVGGAPTDTQYF. In nucleotides, the CDR3 is TGTGCCAGCAGCGTAGGGGGAGCTCCCACAGATACGCAGTATTTT.

J is TRBJ2-1 and V is TRBV27; TRBD2 matches at 8 bases. The CDR3 has 17 amino acids. CDR1 is MNHEY, CDR2 SMNVEV, per germline (reference sequence). Trimming removed 5 bases from V and 0 bases from J; junction bases left unmatched: 9. The CDR3 loop is CASSLRLARPSYNEQFF. CDR3 DNA: TGTGCCAGCAGTCTGAGACTAGCGCGCCCCTCCTACAATGAGCAGTTCTTC.

This clone appeared a few times. The chain is built from TRBV24-1 and TRBJ2-1, with 8 bases fitting TRBD2. This CDR3 region has 18 residues. V dropped 0 bases and J dropped 2; count of bases not matched to a gene: 8. The germline gives CDR1 KGHDR, CDR2 SFDVKD. The CDR3 region is CATSDLNSGNYAYNEQFF. The CDR3 DNA follows: TGTGCCACCAGTGATTTGAATAGCGGGAATTACGCCTACAATGAGCAGTTCTTC.

The chain recombines TRBV5-1 with TRBJ1-6; 8 positions match TRBD1. V lost 0 bases and J lost 9; bases outside the gene matches: 8. The germline V gene encodes CDR1 SGHRS and CDR2 YFSETQ. The CDR3 runs to 16 residues. As DNA, the CDR3 is TGCGCCAGCAGCTTGGGACAGGGGCATTGGGGTTCACCCCTCCACTTT. Translation: CASSLGQGHWGSPLHF.

The chain recombines TRBV29-1 with TRBJ2-5; possibly TRBD2 for D (6 bases). This CDR3 has 12 amino acids. Germline V gene data show CDR1 as SQVTM and CDR2 as ANQGSEA. Trimming removed 6 bases at V and 6 bases at J, with 14 bases between. The CDR3 DNA sequence: TGCAGCGTCAGTCAGGAGGGACAGACCCAGTACTTC. This sequence encodes CSVSQEGQTQYF.

The DNA of the CDR3 is TGTGCCAGCAGTTTAACACAGGGAGAGTTTGGAAACACCATATATTTT. It codes for CASSLTQGEFGNTIYF. The rearrangement links TRBV28 to TRBJ1-3; possible D gene TRBD1, 6 bases. V shed 2 bases and J shed 3 bases, with 14 bases lying between them. The CDR3 is made up of 16 amino acids. CDR1 is MDHEN, CDR2 SYDVKM, per germline.

The chain has TRBV14 and TRBJ2-2; D is unresolved. Trimming stripped 2 bases from V and 5 bases from J, with 6 bases between. This CDR3 spans 13 amino acids. Germline V gene sequence: CDR1 SGHDN, CDR2 FVKESK. CDR3 residues: CASSQQSTGELFF. The CDR3 region has the DNA TGTGCCAGCAGCCAACAGTCAACCGGGGAGCTGTTTTTT.